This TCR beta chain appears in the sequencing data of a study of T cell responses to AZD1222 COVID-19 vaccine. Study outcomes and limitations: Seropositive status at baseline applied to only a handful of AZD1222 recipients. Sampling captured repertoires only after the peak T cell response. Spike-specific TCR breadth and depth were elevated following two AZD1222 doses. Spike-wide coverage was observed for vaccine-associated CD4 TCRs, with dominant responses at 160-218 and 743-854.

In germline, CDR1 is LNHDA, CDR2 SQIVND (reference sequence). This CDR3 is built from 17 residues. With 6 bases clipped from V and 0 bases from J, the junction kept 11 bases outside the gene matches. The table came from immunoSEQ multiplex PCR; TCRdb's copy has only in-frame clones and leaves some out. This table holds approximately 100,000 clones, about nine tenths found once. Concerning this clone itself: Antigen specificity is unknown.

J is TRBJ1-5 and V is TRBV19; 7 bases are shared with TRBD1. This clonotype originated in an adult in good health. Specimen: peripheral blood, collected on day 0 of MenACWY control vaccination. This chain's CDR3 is CASRVNRGQNSNQPQHF. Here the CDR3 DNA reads TGTGCCAGTAGGGTAAACCGGGGACAGAATAGCAATCAGCCCCAGCATTTT.